The entry that follows covers one T cell receptor beta chain sequence. This specimen belongs to a study of shared clonotypes between healthy human individuals. Germline V lookup: CDR1 GTSNPN, CDR2 SVGIG (reference sequence). CDR3 length: 15 residues. The table came from immunoSEQ multiplex PCR; TCRdb's copy has only in-frame clones and leaves some out. The sample lists some 1 million clones, around 76% seen once, with 1.4% to 1.5% in the top ten. The receptor was isolated from a man in his late teens or twenties in good health. Source material: memory CD4+ T cells sorted from blood. The sample's subset: CD45RA-negative fraction. The genes are TRBV30 and TRBJ2-5; D may be TRBD1 (7 bases). The J call is uncertain, as TRBJ2-7 better fits the DNA end. The CDR3 protein is CAWSRRGPSSYEQYF. In nucleotides, the CDR3 is TGTGCCTGGAGTCGGAGGGGGCCTAGTTCCTACGAGCAGTACTTC.